This T cell receptor beta chain is from a study of vaccination effects on CD4 cells after COVID-19. Profiling relied on immunoSEQ multiplex PCR, and the TCRdb table lists in-frame clones only, not all of them. The data contain over 25,000 clones, roughly two thirds of them singletons. Germline CDR1 is MGHDK and CDR2 is SYGVNS. V lost 2 bases and J lost 1, with 8 bases in between. This CDR3 has 15 residues. A note on this clone: The antigen remains undetermined.

Notes on the study in general: Infection-derived and vaccine-derived clones contracted markedly late after vaccination.

Antigen-specific CD4+ T cells were first expanded with viral peptide pools by the ViraFEST assay and only then sequenced. Isolation of CD4+ T cells took place after approximately 10 days of culture. No vaccinee had earlier SARS-CoV-2 infection, and nucleocapsid antibodies were negative. Cells had half their medium changed to IL-2 medium on days 3 and 7. This rearrangement joins TRBV25-1 to TRBJ1-4; D is undetermined. The clonotype comes from a human donor who received a COVID-19 vaccine. The sample consisted of CD4+ T cells from PBMCs cultured with SARS-CoV-2 spike peptides, taken before COVID-19 vaccination. The CDR3 here is CASSEVSGTNEKLFF. CDR3 in DNA: TGTGCCAGCAGTGAAGTCAGCGGAACTAATGAAAAACTGTTTTTT.